This TCR beta chain was identified during a study of shared clonotypes between healthy human individuals. About the study: Plates per donor: three CD4 naive, three CD4 memory, two CD8 naive, one CD8 memory.

In the case of this clone: As yet, its antigen is unknown.

Findings of the study overall: Estimated richness values were generally larger in naive subsets than in memory subsets. Lower generation probabilities were found for non-shared clonotypes than for those shared by all four donors.

CDR3 length equals 17 residues. V lost 4 bases and J 4 bases, leaving 19 bases between the germline ends. The germline V gene has CDR1 SGHAT and CDR2 FQNNGV. Genomic DNA belonging to each subset was distributed in equal measure over several immunoSEQ plates. Data came from immunoSEQ multiplex PCR; TCRdb stores just in-frame clones and leaves some out. The table shows about 1 million clones, with about 84% occurring only once. The clonotype originates from a man between 18 and 29 years old in good health. Some clones in this sample may be carry-over from other donors' samples. This rearrangement joins TRBV11-2 to TRBJ1-4; D unresolved. Sequencing was carried out using memory CD4+ T cells from PBMCs. The sample's subset: CD45RA-negative fraction. As DNA, the CDR3 is TGTGCCAGCAGCTCCACCTGGGCCCCCCTCGGTAATGAAAAACTGTTTTTT. As protein: CASSSTWAPLGNEKLFF.